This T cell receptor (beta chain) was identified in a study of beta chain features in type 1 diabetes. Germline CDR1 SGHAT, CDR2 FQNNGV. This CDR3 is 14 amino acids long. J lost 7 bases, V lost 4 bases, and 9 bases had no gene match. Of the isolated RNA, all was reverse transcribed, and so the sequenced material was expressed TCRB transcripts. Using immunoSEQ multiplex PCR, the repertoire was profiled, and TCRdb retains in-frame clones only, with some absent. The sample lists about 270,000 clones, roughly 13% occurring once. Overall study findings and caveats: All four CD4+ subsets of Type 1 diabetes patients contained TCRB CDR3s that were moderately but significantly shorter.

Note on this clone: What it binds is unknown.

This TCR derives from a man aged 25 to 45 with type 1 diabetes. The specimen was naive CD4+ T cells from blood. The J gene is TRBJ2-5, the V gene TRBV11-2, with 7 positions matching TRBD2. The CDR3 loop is CASSSRVGGGTQYF. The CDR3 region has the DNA TGTGCCAGCAGCTCCCGAGTAGGCGGGGGGACCCAGTACTTC.